This T cell receptor beta chain was recorded in a study of T cells in Graves' hyperthyroidism and ophthalmopathy. Amplification of TCR beta CDR3 regions was performed using RNA transcripts as template. First-round RT-PCR targeting the TCR CDR3 was performed with the HTBI primer set. Using its own MiXCR run on the multiplex PCR reads, TCRdb lists one record per CDR3 protein. The sample yields fewer than 900,000 distinct CDR3 sequences, around 17% seen once. There are many counts of this clonotype. Germline V gene lookup returns CDR1 DFQATT and CDR2 SNEGSKA (reference sequence). Deletions cut 1 base from V and 1 base from J, with 7 bases between. This CDR3 has 13 residues.

The chain has TRBV20-1 and TRBJ1-1; D is undetermined. The specimen sequenced was blood. The sequence derives from a man younger than 35 with Graves' hyperthyroidism. Written as DNA, the CDR3 is TGCAGTGCTAGAGGGCGGAGGAACACTGAAGCTTTCTTT. This translates into CSARGRRNTEAFF.